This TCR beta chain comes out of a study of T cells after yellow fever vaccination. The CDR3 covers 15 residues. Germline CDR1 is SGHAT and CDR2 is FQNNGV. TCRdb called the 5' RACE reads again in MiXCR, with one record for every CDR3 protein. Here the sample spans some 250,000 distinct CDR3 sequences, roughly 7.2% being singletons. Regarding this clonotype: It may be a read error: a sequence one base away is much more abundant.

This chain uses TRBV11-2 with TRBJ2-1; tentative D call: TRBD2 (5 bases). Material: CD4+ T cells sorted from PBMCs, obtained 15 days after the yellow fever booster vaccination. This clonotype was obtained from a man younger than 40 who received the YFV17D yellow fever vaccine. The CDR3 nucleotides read TGTGCCGGCAGCCCTAGACTATCATCCAACAATGAGCAGTTCTTC. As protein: CAGSPRLSSNNEQFF.